The 10 T cell receptor beta chains reported below all come from one sample, sequenced in a study of blood T cell repertoires in COVID-19. Assay: immunoSEQ multiplex PCR; the TCRdb copy retains only in-frame clones and omits some. The repertoire holds tens of thousands of clones, with about 89% as singletons. The sample taken for sequencing was peripheral blood. All receptors derive from a woman aged 65 to 85 with acute or convalescent COVID-19.

This sequence joins TRBV6-5 and TRBJ1-1; TRBD1 might be the D (5 bases). V gave up 0 bases and J gave up 2 bases, with 7 bases separating them. The germline V gene has CDR1 MNHEY and CDR2 SVGAGI. This CDR3 has 14 amino acids. The CDR3 DNA is TGTGCCAGCAGTTACTCGGACATCAACACTGAAGCTTTCTTT. This codes for CASSYSDINTEAFF.

This rearrangement joins TRBV10-2 to TRBJ2-7, with 9 bases matching TRBD2. Looked up from germline, CDR1 is WSHSY and CDR2 is SAAADI. This CDR3 is built from 14 residues. The ends lost 6 bases at V and 3 bases at J; junction bases unmatched: 6. The CDR3 nucleotides are TGCGCCAGCAGGGATAGCGGGAGAAGCTACGAGCAGTACTTC. It translates to CASRDSGRSYEQYF.

This clone was detected once. The chain recombines TRBV25-1 with TRBJ2-1; 8 bases agree with TRBD2. Germline CDR1 and CDR2: MGHDK and SYGVNS. This CDR3 is built from 15 residues. V lost 8 bases, J lost 5 bases, and 11 bases stayed unmatched. The CDR3 coding sequence is TGTGCCAGCTCTGTAGCGGGGAAAGGGGACAATGAGCAGTTCTTC. This sequence encodes CASSVAGKGDNEQFF.

This chain joins TRBV5-1 and TRBJ1-3, with 10 positions matching TRBD1. The V and J ends lost 1 base and 0 bases, in that order; junction bases with no gene match: 4. Per the germline V gene, CDR1 is SGHRS and CDR2 is YFSETQ. The CDR3 runs 17 residues. The CDR3 DNA reads TGCGCCAGCAGCTTGTCAAGGACAGGGGGCTCTGGAAACACCATATATTTT. Translated, it gives CASSLSRTGGSGNTIYF. The full variable domain, its missing parts supplied by reference TRBV5-1 and TRBJ1-3, is KAGVTQTPRYLIKTRGQQVTLSCSPISGHRSVSWYQQTPGQGLQFLFEYFSETQRNKGNFPGRFSGRQFSNSRSEMNVSTLELGDSALYLCASSLSRTGGSGNTIYFGEGSWLTVV.

The CDR3, as DNA: TGTGCCAGCAAGTACGGACAGGCGCCGAACACTGAAGCTTTCTTT. Its translation: CASKYGQAPNTEAFF. The chain uses TRBV2 and TRBJ1-1, with 7 bases matching TRBD1. The CDR3 has 15 residues. Germline CDR1 is SNHLY and CDR2 is FYNNEI. The trim removed 7 bases at V and 1 base at J, leaving 9 bases unmatched.

The V and J genes are TRBV6-5 and TRBJ1-2, with D possibly being TRBD1 (6 bases). Germline values: CDR1 MNHEY, CDR2 SVGAGI. The germline V and J ends were trimmed by 0 bases and 4 bases, with 12 bases remaining between them. This CDR3 is 15 amino acids long. In nucleotides, the CDR3 is TGTGCCAGCAGTTACTCTGGCAGGGGTGGCTATGGCTACACCTTC. The encoded protein is CASSYSGRGGYGYTF.

The V and J genes are TRBV3-1 (or the pseudogene TRBV3-2) and TRBJ2-7, with TRBD1 matching 10 bases. Germline V gives CDR1 LGHDT, CDR2 YNNKEL (reference sequence). The CDR3 totals 16 residues. V trimming: 1 base; J trimming: 3 bases; junction bases outside the gene matches: 6. The CDR3 here is CASSQARGQGFYEQYF. CDR3 nucleotide sequence: TGTGCCAGCAGCCAAGCACGGGGACAGGGGTTCTACGAGCAGTACTTC.

V and J are TRBV5-1 and TRBJ1-4; D is perhaps TRBD1 (5 bases). Looked up from germline, CDR1 is SGHRS and CDR2 is YFSETQ. Trimming removed 4 bases at V and 8 bases at J, with 18 bases between. The CDR3 is 15 residues long. CDR3 DNA sequence: TGCGCCAGCAGCCCGGCAGGGTCAGTGCCCGAAAAACTGTTTTTT. Translation: CASSPAGSVPEKLFF.

The chain carries TRBV5-1 and TRBJ1-1; D possibly corresponds to TRBD1 (6 bases). The V gene lost 0 bases and the J gene lost 1 base, with 16 bases spanning the gap. Germline CDR1 reads SGHRS; CDR2 reads YFSETQ. The CDR3 is 17 amino acids. The DNA for the CDR3 is TGCGCCAGCAGCTTGGGCCCCTTGGGGGGGCCGAACACTGAAGCTTTCTTT. Its protein product is CASSLGPLGGPNTEAFF.

This rearrangement joins TRBV6-5 to TRBJ1-1, with 7 bases lining up with TRBD1. CDR1 is MNHEY and CDR2 is SVGAGI in the germline V gene. The trim removed 2 bases at V and 5 bases at J, leaving 5 bases unmatched. The CDR3 totals 14 residues. Here the CDR3 DNA reads TGTGCCAGCAGTTACGACAGGGTAAATACTGAAGCTTTCTTT. Amino acid sequence: CASSYDRVNTEAFF.